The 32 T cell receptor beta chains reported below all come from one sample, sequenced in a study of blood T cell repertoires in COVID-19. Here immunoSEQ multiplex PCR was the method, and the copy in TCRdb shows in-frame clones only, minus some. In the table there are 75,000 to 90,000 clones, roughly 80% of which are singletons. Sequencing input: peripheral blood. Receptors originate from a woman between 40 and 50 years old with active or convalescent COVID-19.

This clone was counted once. This chain's CDR3 is CASSTRTGGNAFNYGYTF. The CDR3 DNA reads TGTGCCAGCAGTACCAGGACAGGGGGAAACGCGTTTAACTATGGCTACACCTTC. This sequence joins TRBV28 and TRBJ1-2, with 10 bases lining up with TRBD1. The CDR3 totals 18 residues. J was trimmed by 1 base and V by 5 bases; bases with no gene match: 13. Germline values: CDR1 MDHEN, CDR2 SYDVKM.

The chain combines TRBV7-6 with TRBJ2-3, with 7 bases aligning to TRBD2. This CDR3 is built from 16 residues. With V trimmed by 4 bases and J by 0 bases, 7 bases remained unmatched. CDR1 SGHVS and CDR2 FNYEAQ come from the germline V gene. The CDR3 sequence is CASSSSIGGSTDTQYF. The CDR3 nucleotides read TGTGCCAGCAGCTCTTCTATCGGGGGGAGCACAGATACGCAGTATTTT. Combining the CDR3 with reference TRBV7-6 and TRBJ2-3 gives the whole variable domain GAGVSQSPRYKVTKRGQDVALRCDPISGHVSLYWYRQALGQGPEFLTYFNYEAQQDKSGLPNDRFSAERPEGSISTLTIQRTEQRDSAMYRCASSSSIGGSTDTQYFGPGTRLTVL.

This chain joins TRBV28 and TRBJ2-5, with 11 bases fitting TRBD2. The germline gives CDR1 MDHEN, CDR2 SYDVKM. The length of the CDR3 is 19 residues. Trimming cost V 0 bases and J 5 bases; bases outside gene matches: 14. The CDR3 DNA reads TGTGCCAGCAGTTTATGGCCCCCAAATCTAGCGGGAGGAGGGGAGACCCAGTACTTC. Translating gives CASSLWPPNLAGGGETQYF.

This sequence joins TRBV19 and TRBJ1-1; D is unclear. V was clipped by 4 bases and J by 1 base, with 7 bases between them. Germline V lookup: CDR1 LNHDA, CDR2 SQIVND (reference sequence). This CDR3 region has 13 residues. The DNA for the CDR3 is TGTGCCAGTAGTAAGGAGAAGAACACTGAAGCTTTCTTT. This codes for CASSKEKNTEAFF.

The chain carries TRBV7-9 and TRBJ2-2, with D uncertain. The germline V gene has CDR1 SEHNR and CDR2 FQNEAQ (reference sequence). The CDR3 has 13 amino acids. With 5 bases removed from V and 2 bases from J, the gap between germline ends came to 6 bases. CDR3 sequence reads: CASSNTNTGELFF. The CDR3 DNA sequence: TGTGCCAGCAGCAACACCAACACCGGGGAGCTGTTTTTT.

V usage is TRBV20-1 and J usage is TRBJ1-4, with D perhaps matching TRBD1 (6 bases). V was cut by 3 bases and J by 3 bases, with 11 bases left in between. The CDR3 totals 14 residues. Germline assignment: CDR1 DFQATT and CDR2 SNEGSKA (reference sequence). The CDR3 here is CSASTGWANEKLFF. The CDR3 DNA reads TGCAGTGCTAGTACAGGGTGGGCTAATGAAAAACTGTTTTTT.

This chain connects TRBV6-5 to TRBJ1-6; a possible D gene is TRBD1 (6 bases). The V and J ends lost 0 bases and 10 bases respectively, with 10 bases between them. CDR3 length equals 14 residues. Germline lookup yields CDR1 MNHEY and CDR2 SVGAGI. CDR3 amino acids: CASSYSRGKSPLHF. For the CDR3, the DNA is TGTGCCAGCAGTTACTCGAGGGGGAAATCACCCCTCCACTTT.

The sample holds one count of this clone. In nucleotides, the CDR3 is TGTGCCAGCAGCCCCAAAGGGGGAAGCTACGAGCAGTACTTC. Protein sequence: CASSPKGGSYEQYF. V usage is TRBV4-2 and J usage is TRBJ2-7; the D gene is possibly TRBD1 (6 bases). The V end lost 4 bases, the J end lost 3 bases, and 13 bases lay between the germline ends. The CDR3 runs to 14 residues. Germline CDR1 and CDR2: LGHNA and YNFKEQ.

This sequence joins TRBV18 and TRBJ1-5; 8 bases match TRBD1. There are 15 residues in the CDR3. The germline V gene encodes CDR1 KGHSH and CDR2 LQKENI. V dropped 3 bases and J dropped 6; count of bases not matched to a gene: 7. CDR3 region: CASSPMTGDGQPQHF. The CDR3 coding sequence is TGTGCCAGCTCACCGATGACAGGGGACGGTCAGCCCCAGCATTTT.

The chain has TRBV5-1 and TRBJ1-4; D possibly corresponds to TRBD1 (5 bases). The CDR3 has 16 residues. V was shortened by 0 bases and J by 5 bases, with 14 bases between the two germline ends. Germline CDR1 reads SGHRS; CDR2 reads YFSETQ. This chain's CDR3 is CASSLAQGGENEKLFF. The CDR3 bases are TGCGCCAGCAGCTTGGCGCAGGGCGGGGAAAATGAAAAACTGTTTTTT.

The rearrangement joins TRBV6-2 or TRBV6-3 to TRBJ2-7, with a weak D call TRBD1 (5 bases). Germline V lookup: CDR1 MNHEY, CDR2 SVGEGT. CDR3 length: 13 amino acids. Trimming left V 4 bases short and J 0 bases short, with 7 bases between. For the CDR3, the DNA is TGTGCCAGCAGTTCCAGGGCCTCCTACGAGCAGTACTTC. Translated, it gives CASSSRASYEQYF.

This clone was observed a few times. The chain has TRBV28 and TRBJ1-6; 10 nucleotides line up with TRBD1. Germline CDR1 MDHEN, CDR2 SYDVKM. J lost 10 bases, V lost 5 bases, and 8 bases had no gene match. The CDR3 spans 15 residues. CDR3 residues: CASSPLRTGGSPLHF. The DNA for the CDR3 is TGTGCCAGCAGTCCGCTGCGGACAGGGGGATCACCCCTCCACTTT.

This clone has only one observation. The DNA of the CDR3 is TGTGCCAGCAGCTTACGGCACGGGACAGGGCCCCTCTCTGGAAACACCATATATTTT. This gives the protein CASSLRHGTGPLSGNTIYF. The J gene is TRBJ1-3, the V gene TRBV7-9, with TRBD1 matching 9 bases. V shed 2 bases, J shed 0 bases, and the junction held 11 bases outside the gene matches. Germline CDR1 and CDR2: SEHNR and FQNEAQ (reference sequence). This CDR3 region has 19 residues.

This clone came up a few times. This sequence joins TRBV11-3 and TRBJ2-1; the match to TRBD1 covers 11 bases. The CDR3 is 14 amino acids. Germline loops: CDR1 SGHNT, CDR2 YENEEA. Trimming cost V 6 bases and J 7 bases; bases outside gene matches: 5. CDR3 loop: CASSLRDRGNEQFF. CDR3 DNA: TGTGCCAGCAGTCTCCGGGACAGGGGGAATGAGCAGTTCTTC.

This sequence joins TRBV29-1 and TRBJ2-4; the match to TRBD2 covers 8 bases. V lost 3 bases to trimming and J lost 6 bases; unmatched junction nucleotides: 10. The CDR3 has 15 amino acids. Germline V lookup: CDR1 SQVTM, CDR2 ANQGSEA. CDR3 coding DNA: TGCAGCGTTGACCCGGATACGGGGGGGGGAAACATTCAGTACTTC. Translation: CSVDPDTGGGNIQYF.

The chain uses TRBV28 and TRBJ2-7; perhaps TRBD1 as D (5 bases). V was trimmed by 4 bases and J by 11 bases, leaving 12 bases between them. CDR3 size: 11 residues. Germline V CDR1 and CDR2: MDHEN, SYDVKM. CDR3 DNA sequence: TGTGCCAGCAGTTACCGACAGCTCAAGTACTTC. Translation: CASSYRQLKYF.

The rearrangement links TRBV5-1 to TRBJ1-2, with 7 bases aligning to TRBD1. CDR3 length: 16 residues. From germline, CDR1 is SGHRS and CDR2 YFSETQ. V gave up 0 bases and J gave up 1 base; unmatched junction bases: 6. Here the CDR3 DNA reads TGCGCCAGCAGCTTGGGCGGGACAGCTAATAACTATGGCTACACCTTC. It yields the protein CASSLGGTANNYGYTF. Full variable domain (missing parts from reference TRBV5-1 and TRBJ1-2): KAGVTQTPRYLIKTRGQQVTLSCSPISGHRSVSWYQQTPGQGLQFLFEYFSETQRNKGNFPGRFSGRQFSNSRSEMNVSTLELGDSALYLCASSLGGTANNYGYTFGSGTRLTVV.

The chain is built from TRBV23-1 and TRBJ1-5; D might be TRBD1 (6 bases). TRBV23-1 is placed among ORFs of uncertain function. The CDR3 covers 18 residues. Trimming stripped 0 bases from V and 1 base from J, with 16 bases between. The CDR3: CASSQSAWLGGSNQPQHF. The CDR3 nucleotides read TGCGCCAGCAGTCAATCGGCGTGGTTAGGGGGAAGCAATCAGCCCCAGCATTTT.

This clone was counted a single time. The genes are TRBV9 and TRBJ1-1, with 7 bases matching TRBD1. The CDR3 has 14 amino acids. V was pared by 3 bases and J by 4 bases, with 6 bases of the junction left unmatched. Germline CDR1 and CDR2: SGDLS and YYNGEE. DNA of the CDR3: TGTGCCAGCAGCGGGCCAGGGGGAGGCACTGAAGCTTTCTTT. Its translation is CASSGPGGGTEAFF. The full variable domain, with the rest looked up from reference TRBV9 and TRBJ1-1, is DSGVTQTPKHLITATGQRVTLRCSPRSGDLSVYWYQQSLDQGLQFLIQYYNGEERAKGNILERFSAQQFPDLHSELNLSSLELGDSALYFCASSGPGGGTEAFFGQGTRLTVV.

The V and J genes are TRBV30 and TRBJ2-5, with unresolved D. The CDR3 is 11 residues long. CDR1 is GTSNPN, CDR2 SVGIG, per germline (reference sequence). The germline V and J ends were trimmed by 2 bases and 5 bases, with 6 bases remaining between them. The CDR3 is CAWSSRETQYF. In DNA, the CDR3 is TGTGCCTGGAGTTCTAGGGAGACCCAGTACTTC.

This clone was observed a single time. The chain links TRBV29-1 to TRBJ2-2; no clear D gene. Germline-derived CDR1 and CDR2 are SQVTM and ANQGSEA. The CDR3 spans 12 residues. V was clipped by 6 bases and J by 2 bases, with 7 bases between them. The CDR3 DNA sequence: TGCAGCGTATCTAGAAACACCGGGGAGCTGTTTTTT. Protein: CSVSRNTGELFF.

Here the CDR3 DNA reads TGTGCCAGCAGCCCACGACAGGGGGCCACTTCAGATACGCAGTATTTT. The encoded protein is CASSPRQGATSDTQYF. The J gene is TRBJ2-3, the V gene TRBV11-2; TRBD1 agrees at 10 bases. The CDR3 has 16 residues. Germline lookup yields CDR1 SGHAT and CDR2 FQNNGV. Trimming removed 5 bases from V and 4 bases from J; junction bases left unmatched: 9.

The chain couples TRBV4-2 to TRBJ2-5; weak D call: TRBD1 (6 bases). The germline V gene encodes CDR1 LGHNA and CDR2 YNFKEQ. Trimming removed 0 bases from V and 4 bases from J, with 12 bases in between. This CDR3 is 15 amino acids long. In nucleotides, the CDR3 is TGTGCCAGCAGCCAAGACCAGGGGCGCGGAGAGACCCAGTACTTC. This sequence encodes CASSQDQGRGETQYF.

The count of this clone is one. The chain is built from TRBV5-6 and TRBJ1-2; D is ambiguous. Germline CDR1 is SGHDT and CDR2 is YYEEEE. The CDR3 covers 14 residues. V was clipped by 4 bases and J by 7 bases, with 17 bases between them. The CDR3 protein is CASSARARDFGYTF. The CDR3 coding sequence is TGTGCCAGCAGCGCGCGGGCGCGTGATTTTGGCTACACCTTC.

CDR3 in DNA: TGCGCCAGCAGACGGGAGGGCCCGAGCGGGGAGCTGTTTTTT. It yields the protein CASRREGPSGELFF. The J gene is TRBJ2-2, the V gene TRBV5-1; 8 bases fit TRBD2. Per germline, CDR1 SGHRS and CDR2 YFSETQ. V shed 5 bases and J 7 bases; nucleotides not matched to a gene: 7. The CDR3 is 14 amino acids.

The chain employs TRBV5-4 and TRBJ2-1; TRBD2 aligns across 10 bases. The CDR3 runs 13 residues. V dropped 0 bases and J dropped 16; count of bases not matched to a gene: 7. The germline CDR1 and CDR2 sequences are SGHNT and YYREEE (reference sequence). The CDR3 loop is CASSLGSLAGEFF. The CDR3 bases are TGTGCCAGCAGCTTGGGGTCCCTAGCGGGGGAATTCTTC.

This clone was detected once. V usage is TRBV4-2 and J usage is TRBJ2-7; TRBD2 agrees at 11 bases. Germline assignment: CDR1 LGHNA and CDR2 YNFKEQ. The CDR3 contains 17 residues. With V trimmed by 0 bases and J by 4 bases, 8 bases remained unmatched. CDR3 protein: CASSQDQLAGAGYEQYF. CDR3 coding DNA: TGTGCCAGCAGCCAAGACCAACTAGCGGGAGCGGGGTACGAGCAGTACTTC.

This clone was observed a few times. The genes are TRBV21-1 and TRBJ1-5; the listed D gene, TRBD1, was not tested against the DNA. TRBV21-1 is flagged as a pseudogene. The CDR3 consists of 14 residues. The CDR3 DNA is TGTGCCAGCAGCATATGGATGGGCGATCAGCCCCAGCATTTT. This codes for CASSIWMGDQPQHF.

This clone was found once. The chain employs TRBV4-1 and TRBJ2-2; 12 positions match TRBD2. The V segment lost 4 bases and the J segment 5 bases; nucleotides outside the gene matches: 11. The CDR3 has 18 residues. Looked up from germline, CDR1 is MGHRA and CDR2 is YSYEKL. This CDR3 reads CASSPRTSGMGGTGELFF. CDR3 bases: TGCGCCAGCAGCCCCCGGACTAGCGGGATGGGAGGTACCGGGGAGCTGTTTTTT.

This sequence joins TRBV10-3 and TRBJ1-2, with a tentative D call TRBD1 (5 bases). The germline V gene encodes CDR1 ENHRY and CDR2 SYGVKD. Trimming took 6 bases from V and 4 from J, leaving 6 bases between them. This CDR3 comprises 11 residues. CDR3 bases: TGTGCCATCAGCGACAGCTATGGCTACACCTTC. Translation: CAISDSYGYTF.

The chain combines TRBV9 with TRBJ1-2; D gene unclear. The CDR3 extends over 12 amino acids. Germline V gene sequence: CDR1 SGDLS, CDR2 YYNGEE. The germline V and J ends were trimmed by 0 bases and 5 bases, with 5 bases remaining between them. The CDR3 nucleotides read TGTGCCAGCAGCGTAGGCAGTTATGGCTACACCTTC. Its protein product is CASSVGSYGYTF.

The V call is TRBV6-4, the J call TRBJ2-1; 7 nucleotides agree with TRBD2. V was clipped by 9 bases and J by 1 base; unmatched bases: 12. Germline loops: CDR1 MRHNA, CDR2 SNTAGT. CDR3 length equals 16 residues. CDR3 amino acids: CARADGLVVSYNEQFF. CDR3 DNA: TGTGCCAGAGCTGACGGACTAGTTGTTTCCTACAATGAGCAGTTCTTC.